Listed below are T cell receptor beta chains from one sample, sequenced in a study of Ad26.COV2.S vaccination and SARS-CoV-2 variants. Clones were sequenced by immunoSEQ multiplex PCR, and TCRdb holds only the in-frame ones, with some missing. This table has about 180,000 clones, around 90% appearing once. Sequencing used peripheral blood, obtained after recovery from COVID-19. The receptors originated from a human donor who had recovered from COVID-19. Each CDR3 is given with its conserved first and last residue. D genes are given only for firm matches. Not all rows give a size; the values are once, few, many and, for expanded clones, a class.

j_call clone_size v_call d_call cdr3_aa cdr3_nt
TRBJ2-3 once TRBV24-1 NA CATSGRDTDTQYF TGTGCCACCAGTGGGCGGGACACAGATACGCAGTATTTT
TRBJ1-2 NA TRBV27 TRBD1 CASSSYPGQGAPYYGYTF TGTGCCAGCAGTTCCTATCCGGGACAGGGGGCTCCCTACTATGGCTACACCTTC
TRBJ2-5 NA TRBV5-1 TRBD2 CASTRAGGPLETQYF TGCGCCAGCACCCGGGCGGGGGGGCCACTAGAGACCCAGTACTTC
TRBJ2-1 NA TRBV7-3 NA CASSQPGTGYNEQFF TGTGCCAGCAGCCAACCCGGGACTGGCTATAATGAGCAGTTCTTC
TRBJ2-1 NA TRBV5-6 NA CASSPWASYNEQFF TGTGCCAGCAGCCCCTGGGCCTCCTACAATGAGCAGTTCTTC
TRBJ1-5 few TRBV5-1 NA CASSLEGPGQPQHF TGCGCCAGCAGCTTGGAGGGGCCCGGTCAGCCCCAGCATTTT
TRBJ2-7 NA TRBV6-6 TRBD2 CASSPPGRGGSNEQYF TGTGCCAGCAGTCCCCCCGGGCGGGGGGGCTCCAACGAGCAGTACTTC
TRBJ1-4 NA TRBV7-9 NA CASSLDGRTNEKLFF TGTGCCAGCAGCTTGGACGGCAGAACGAATGAAAAACTGTTTTTT
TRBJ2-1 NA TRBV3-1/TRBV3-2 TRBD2 CASSSTSGEYNEQFF TGTGCCAGCAGCTCGACTAGCGGCGAGTACAATGAGCAGTTCTTC
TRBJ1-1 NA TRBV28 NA CASRGPAATEAFF TGTGCCAGCAGGGGGCCCGCTGCCACTGAAGCTTTCTTT
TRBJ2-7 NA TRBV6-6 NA CASKVRASYEQYF TGTGCCAGCAAGGTGCGGGCGTCCTACGAGCAGTACTTC
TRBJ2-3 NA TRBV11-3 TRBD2 CASSTGTSGPDTQYF TGTGCCAGCAGCACCGGGACTAGCGGCCCAGATACGCAGTATTTT
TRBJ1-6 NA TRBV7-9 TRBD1 CASSLVGQGNSPLHF TGTGCCAGCAGCTTAGTCGGACAGGGGAATTCACCCCTCCACTTT
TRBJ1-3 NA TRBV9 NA CASSVSQTAGNTIYF TGTGCCAGCAGCGTGTCCCAGACAGCTGGAAACACCATATATTTT
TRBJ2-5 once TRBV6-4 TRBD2 CASSTLAGEETQYF TGTGCCAGCAGTACCCTAGCGGGGGAAGAGACCCAGTACTTC
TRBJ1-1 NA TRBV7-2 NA CASSLGGFTPEAFF TGTGCCAGCAGCCTAGGGGGGTTTACCCCTGAAGCTTTCTTT
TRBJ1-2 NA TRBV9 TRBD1 CASSVDYRGGYTF TGTGCCAGCAGCGTAGATTACAGGGGAGGCTACACCTTC
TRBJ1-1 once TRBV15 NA CATSRVLNTPGGAFF TGTGCCACCAGCAGAGTATTGAACACCCCGGGGGGTGCTTTCTTT
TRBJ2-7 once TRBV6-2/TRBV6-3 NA CASSYPLAGIELYF TGTGCCAGCAGTTACCCTTTGGCGGGGATCGAGCTGTACTTC
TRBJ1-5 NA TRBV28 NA CASSLSQLRIQPQHF TGTGCCAGCAGTTTATCACAGTTGAGAATTCAGCCCCAGCATTTT
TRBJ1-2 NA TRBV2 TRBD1 CASSESQGGYGYTF TGTGCCAGCAGTGAATCACAGGGGGGCTATGGCTACACCTTC
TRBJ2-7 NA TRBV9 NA CASSVEDGTPRVEQYF TGTGCCAGCAGCGTAGAAGACGGGACTCCCCGGGTGGAGCAGTACTTC
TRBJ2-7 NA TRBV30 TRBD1 CAWSTGQGIYEQYF TGTGCCTGGAGCACGGGACAGGGGATTTACGAGCAGTACTTC
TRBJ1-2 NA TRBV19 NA CASSIFGTIAGDFGYTF TGTGCCAGTAGTATTTTCGGGACTATCGCAGGGGACTTTGGCTACACCTTC
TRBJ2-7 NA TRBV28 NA CASSPQLAASSYEQYF TGTGCCAGCAGTCCCCAATTAGCGGCGAGCTCCTACGAGCAGTACTTC
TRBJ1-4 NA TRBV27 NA CASSPRRGNNEKLFF TGTGCCAGCAGTCCACGGAGGGGAAACAATGAAAAACTGTTTTTT
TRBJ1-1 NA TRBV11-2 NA CASSEQGPFEAFF TGTGCCAGCAGCGAACAGGGCCCCTTTGAAGCTTTCTTT
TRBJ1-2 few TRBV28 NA CASTLGWDYGYTF TGTGCCAGCACCCTAGGGTGGGACTATGGCTACACCTTC
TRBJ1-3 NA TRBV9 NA CASTQGSGNTIYF TGTGCCAGCACCCAGGGTTCTGGAAACACCATATATTTT